Sequencing of this T cell receptor (beta chain) was carried out in a study of blood T cell repertoires in COVID-19. This table comes from immunoSEQ multiplex PCR, and its TCRdb copy is limited to in-frame clones, with some not included. The sample shows under 300,000 clones, about four fifths of them seen only once. The sample comprised peripheral blood. This receptor was taken from a woman in her thirties or forties who had recovered from COVID-19.

CDR3 bases: TGTGCCATCAGTGAGTCGACGGGGGTCAATCAGCCCCAGCATTTT. The encoded protein is CAISESTGVNQPQHF. The chain has TRBV10-3 and TRBJ1-5; a weak D match, TRBD1 (5 bases). Trimming left V 0 bases short and J 3 bases short, with 9 bases between. Germline-derived CDR1 and CDR2 are ENHRY and SYGVKD. The CDR3 is 15 amino acids.